This T cell receptor (beta chain) was captured in a study of blood T cell repertoires in COVID-19 (TCRdb year 2020). For the wider study: Collaborator samples came from the United States, Italy and Spain and covered acute and convalescent phases of COVID-19. The samples were drawn from two sources: the first 160 participants of the ongoing ImmuneRACE study, and 1,254 subjects contributed by 6 global collaborators. The dataset comprised deeply sampled blood TCRbeta repertoires from subjects exposed to, actively infected with, or recovered from COVID-19. The sample metadata nearly always contained a de-identified subject ID, COVID-19 status, age in years and sex. A freely available public database, intended as a resource for researchers studying the immune response to SARS-CoV-2, is where the repertoires were released. Where available, HLA class I and class II types were obtained from metadata supplied by the sample provider rather than from assay-based typing. The material from the prospective study consisted of cDNA or gDNA derived from T cells, B-cell-depleted T cells, or PBMCs. Broad study findings and their caveats: How much clinical and demographic metadata was included differed by source and by participant, and the metadata was provided uncurated.

Trimming leaves V shorter by 2 bases and J shorter by 5 bases, with the junction holding 1 base beyond the gene matches. The germline V gene encodes CDR1 SGHNT and CDR2 YYREEE (reference sequence). Counted from cysteine to phenylalanine, this CDR3 has 13 amino acids. Here the CDR3 DNA is all that survives: 39 bases in frame from base 1. TCRbeta CDR3 regions were amplified from genomic DNA using the immunoSEQ Assay, a bias-controlled multiplex PCR. The paper's processing steps were these. The number of nucleated cells in each sample was estimated by amplification of reference gene primers within the assay. To quantify the absolute abundance of each unique TCRbeta CDR3 rearrangement, sequence reads were collapsed and filtered. For each sample, productive Simpson clonality was calculated by taking the square root of Simpson's diversity index across productive rearrangements. This is the immuneACCESS table as TCRdb keeps it, with only in-frame sequences that have V and J called. A part of the clones is gone; compared with another copy, unresolved V genes explain less than half, and the rest is unexplained. V and J calls and clone size come straight from that table; D and trimming were deduced from the DNA. This sample is represented by roughly 230,000 clones; about 85% of them were singletons. The ten top clones hold 6% to 7% of the sample.

Each collaborating institution followed its own protocols to collect whole blood in K2EDTA tubes. For TCRbeta analysis, collaborator samples were shipped as frozen whole blood, as isolated PBMCs, or as DNA extracted from either sample type. On this clone itself: Its antigen has not been determined. No base quality values were provided; no much bigger clone lies one nucleotide off.

This receptor was obtained from a woman aged 60-75 years with active or convalescent COVID-19. The rearranged segments are TRBV5-4 and TRBJ2-3; 8 central bases correspond to TRBD2. The sequenced sample consisted of peripheral blood. The DNA reads as follows: TGTGCCAGCAGCTTTAGCGGGGAAGATACGCAGTATTTT. Its product reads: CASSFSGEDTQYF.